The next 13 T cell receptor beta chains were all read from a single sample in a study of CD8 T cells in Susac syndrome. Reverse transcription of roughly 0.5 to 1 ug RNA was carried out with random hexamers. TCRdb reprocessed the immunoSEQ multiplex PCR reads via MiXCR and lists one record per CDR3 protein. The sample has roughly 120,000 distinct CDR3 sequences, about 92% seen once; the top ten hold 0.093%. The source material was CD4+ T cells from PBMCs. The receptors here all came from a human donor with multiple sclerosis.

This chain links TRBV6-6 with TRBJ1-2; D remains unclear. Looked up from germline, CDR1 is MNHNY and CDR2 is SVGAGI (reference sequence). This CDR3 comprises 16 residues. The V end lost 6 bases, the J end lost 5 bases, and 22 bases lay between the germline ends. The CDR3 spells CASSAAGSGVWYGYTF. In nucleotides, the CDR3 is TGTGCCAGCAGCGCTGCGGGGTCTGGGGTATGGTATGGCTACACCTTC.

The chain is built from TRBV12-3 or TRBV12-4 and TRBJ1-1; TRBD1 matches at 7 bases. This CDR3 has 15 residues. V dropped 6 bases and J dropped 0; count of bases not matched to a gene: 7. This CDR3 reads CASSGVGTVNTEAFF. The DNA for the CDR3 is TGTGCCAGCAGCGGGGTGGGGACAGTGAACACTGAAGCTTTCTTT.

The rearrangement links TRBV28 to TRBJ2-5, with D maybe TRBD1 (5 bases). This CDR3 region has 12 residues. V was clipped by 6 bases and J by 7 bases, with 12 bases between them. Germline CDR1 MDHEN, CDR2 SYDVKM. The CDR3 sequence is CASSHPQATQYF. In DNA, the CDR3 is TGTGCCAGCAGCCATCCACAGGCGACCCAGTACTTC.

This clonotype was seen a few times. The chain combines TRBV7-8 with TRBJ2-5, with 7 bases that match TRBD1. This CDR3 contains 13 residues. Germline lookup yields CDR1 SGHVS and CDR2 FQNEAQ. Losses at the gene ends were 4 bases for V and 4 bases for J; bases not matched to a gene: 3. The chain's CDR3 is CASSSRQGETQYF. Written as DNA, the CDR3 is TGTGCCAGCAGCTCACGACAGGGAGAGACCCAGTACTTC.

This chain uses TRBV4-3 with TRBJ2-3, with D tentatively TRBD1 or TRBD2 (5 bases each). The germline V gene encodes CDR1 LGHNA and CDR2 YSLEER. The CDR3 sequence is 13 residues long. V lost 0 bases to trimming and J lost 11 bases, with 12 bases between them. CDR3 nucleotide sequence: TGCGCCAGCAGCCAAGATCGCCTGGGACGGCAGTATTTT. This codes for CASSQDRLGRQYF.

The V call is TRBV25-1, the J call TRBJ1-3; D remains ambiguous. The V gene lost 6 bases and the J gene lost 4 bases, with 16 bases spanning the gap. From germline, CDR1 is MGHDK and CDR2 SYGVNS. The CDR3 length is 15 residues. CDR3 region: CASSLQDGFGNTIYF. CDR3 nucleotide sequence: TGTGCCAGCAGCCTGCAGGACGGATTCGGAAACACCATATATTTT.

The CDR3 nucleotides read TGCAGTGCTCCCCACGACCTGGTCGGCTACACCTTC. Translation gives CSAPHDLVGYTF. The genes are TRBV20-1 and TRBJ1-2; no definite D call. The CDR3 consists of 12 residues. V lost 5 bases and J lost 8, with 15 bases in between. The germline gives CDR1 DFQATT, CDR2 SNEGSKA (reference sequence).

This chain connects TRBV3-1 to TRBJ1-1, with D unclear. The germline gives CDR1 LGHDT, CDR2 YNNKEL (reference sequence). The CDR3 is 13 amino acids. V lost 1 base to trimming and J lost 5 bases, with 8 bases between them. The CDR3 protein is CASSQVSGTEAFF. CDR3 in DNA: TGTGCCAGCAGCCAAGTTAGCGGGACTGAAGCTTTCTTT. Using reference TRBV3-1 and TRBJ1-1 for the parts outside the CDR3, the full variable domain is DTAVSQTPKYLVTQMGNDKSIKCEQNLGHDTMYWYKQDSKKFLKIMFSYNNKELIINETVPNRFSPKSPDKAHLNLHINSLELGDSAVYFCASSQVSGTEAFFGQGTRLTVV.

V gene TRBV7-9 combines with J gene TRBJ1-5; tentatively, D is TRBD1 (5 bases). The germline CDR1 and CDR2 sequences are SEHNR and FQNEAQ (reference sequence). V gave up 8 bases and J gave up 5 bases, with 13 bases separating them. The CDR3 is made up of 13 amino acids. The CDR3 DNA sequence: TGTGCCAGCCAGGGCGACAGTCATCAGCCCCAGCATTTT. Amino acid sequence: CASQGDSHQPQHF.

The chain links TRBV7-2 to TRBJ2-7, with D perhaps matching TRBD1 (6 bases). The CDR3 totals 16 residues. Germline V lookup: CDR1 SGHTA, CDR2 FQGNSA. V dropped 3 bases and J dropped 0 bases, with 15 bases sitting between them. CDR3 nucleotides: TGTGCCAGCAGCTTTTCCGGGACACCCTTCTCCTACGAGCAGTACTTC. Its protein is CASSFSGTPFSYEQYF.

V usage is TRBV6-6 and J usage is TRBJ2-7; 9 bases agree with TRBD1. The CDR3 is 15 amino acids. Germline CDR1 MNHNY, CDR2 SVGAGI (reference sequence). V was pared by 0 bases and J by 6 bases, with 6 bases of the junction left unmatched. CDR3 sequence: CASSYSSGQGIEQYF. The CDR3, as DNA: TGTGCCAGCAGTTACTCTTCGGGACAGGGCATCGAGCAGTACTTC.

The table lists this clonotype with a few counts. The chain links TRBV5-1 to TRBJ2-2, with 7 bases lining up with TRBD1. The CDR3 loop spans 14 amino acids. From germline, CDR1 is SGHRS and CDR2 YFSETQ. V lost 4 bases and J lost 3; bases outside the gene matches: 3. CDR3 protein: CASSGQGDTGELFF. CDR3 DNA sequence: TGCGCCAGCAGCGGGCAGGGGGACACCGGGGAGCTGTTTTTT. The variable domain in full, completed from reference TRBV5-1 and TRBJ2-2, reads KAGVTQTPRYLIKTRGQQVTLSCSPISGHRSVSWYQQTPGQGLQFLFEYFSETQRNKGNFPGRFSGRQFSNSRSEMNVSTLELGDSALYLCASSGQGDTGELFFGEGSRLTVL.

The J gene is TRBJ1-1, the V gene TRBV29-1; D ambiguous. V dropped 3 bases and J dropped 2 bases, with 7 bases sitting between them. Germline V gene lookup returns CDR1 SQVTM and CDR2 ANQGSEA. The CDR3 loop spans 12 amino acids. In DNA, the CDR3 is TGCAGCGTTGAGCACATAAACACTGAAGCTTTCTTT. Its translation is CSVEHINTEAFF.